The clone carrying this T cell receptor (beta chain) appeared many times. Its antigen is unidentified. This entry is derived from a study of CD8 T cells in ankylosing spondylitis. Study results and limitations: Characteristic, it appeared, of ankylosing spondylitis blood was a TCR beta motif of about eight highly homologous variants.

Trimming removed 5 bases from V and 0 bases from J, with 14 bases in between. The CDR3 consists of 16 residues. The V gene's germline CDR1 is SGHTA and CDR2 FQGTGA. Scientists made TCR beta libraries using quantitative 5'-RACE with molecular barcodes. Using its own MiXCR run on the 5' RACE reads, TCRdb lists one record per CDR3 protein. The top ten hold 20% to 25% of the sample, which has around 220,000 distinct CDR3 sequences, 10% to 13% seen once. The chain is built from TRBV7-3 and TRBJ2-1; either TRBD1 or TRBD2 may fit D (5 bases each). The sequence derives from a male donor with ankylosing spondylitis or in good health (not recorded which). The sequencing input was blood, either unsorted or a sorted T cell fraction (not recorded which). This CDR3 reads CASSPNSGGSYNEQFF. The CDR3 DNA reads TGTGCCAGCAGCCCAAATAGTGGGGGCTCCTACAATGAGCAGTTCTTC.